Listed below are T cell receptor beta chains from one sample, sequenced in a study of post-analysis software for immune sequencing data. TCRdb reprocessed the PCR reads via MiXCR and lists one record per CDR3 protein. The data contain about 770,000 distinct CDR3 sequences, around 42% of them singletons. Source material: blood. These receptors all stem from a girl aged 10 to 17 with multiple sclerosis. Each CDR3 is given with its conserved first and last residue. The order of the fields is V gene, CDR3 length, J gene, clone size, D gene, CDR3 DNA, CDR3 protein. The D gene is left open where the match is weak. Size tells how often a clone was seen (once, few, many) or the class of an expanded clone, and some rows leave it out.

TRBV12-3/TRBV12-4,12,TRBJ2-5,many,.,TGTGCCAGCAGTTTTCCTGGCGAGACCCAGTACTTC,CASSFPGETQYF
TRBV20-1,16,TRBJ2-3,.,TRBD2,TGCAGTGCTAGAGATAAGGCGGGAGTTTCATCAGATACGCAGTATTTT,CSARDKAGVSSDTQYF
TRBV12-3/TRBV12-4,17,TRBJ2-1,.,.,TGTGCCAGCAGTTTAAGGTTGGGCGGCAACTCCTACAATGAGCAGTTCTTC,CASSLRLGGNSYNEQFF
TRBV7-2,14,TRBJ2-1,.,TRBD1,TGTGCCAGCAGCTTAGAGGGACAGGGGTTTGAGCAGTTCTTC,CASSLEGQGFEQFF
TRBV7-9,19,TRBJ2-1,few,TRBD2,TGTGCCAGCAGCCAACCGAACAGTTTCCTAGCGGAGGTTAGCAATGAGCAGTTCTTC,CASSQPNSFLAEVSNEQFF
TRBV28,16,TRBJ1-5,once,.,TGTGCCAGCAGTTTATATGGAGGAGGGAGCAATCAGCCCCAGCATTTT,CASSLYGGGSNQPQHF
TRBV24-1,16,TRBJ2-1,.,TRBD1,TGTGCCACCAGTGATCAAGACAGGGGGTCCTTCAATGAGCAGTTCTTC,CATSDQDRGSFNEQFF
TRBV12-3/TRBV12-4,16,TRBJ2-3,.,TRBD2,TGTGCCAGCAGTTCTAGCCGAAGCGGGAGGGGGGATACGCAGTATTTT,CASSSSRSGRGDTQYF
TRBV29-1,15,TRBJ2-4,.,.,TGCAGCGTTGAACCGGTGTTGGCGGCCAAAAACATTCAGTACTTC,CSVEPVLAAKNIQYF
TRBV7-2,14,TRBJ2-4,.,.,TGTGCCAGCAGCCCCCACCATGACAGAGGTACTCAGTACTTC,CASSPHHDRGTQYF
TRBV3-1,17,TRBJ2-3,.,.,TGTGCCAGCAGCCAAGACATAGGTGGCTTCACGGCAGATACGCAGTATTTT,CASSQDIGGFTADTQYF
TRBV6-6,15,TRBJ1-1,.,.,TGTGCCAGCAGTCACCGACCTACGGGAAACACTGAAGCTTTCTTT,CASSHRPTGNTEAFF
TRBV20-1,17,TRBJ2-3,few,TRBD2,TGCAGTGCTAGAGATCCCCCCTGGCGGGAGGGGGCAGATACGCAGTATTTT,CSARDPPWREGADTQYF
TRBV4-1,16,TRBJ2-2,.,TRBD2,TGCGCCAGCAGCCAAGACTATCCGGGGAGGGGCGGGGAGCTGTTTTTT,CASSQDYPGRGGELFF
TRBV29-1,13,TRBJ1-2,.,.,TGCAGCGTTAGGAGGACTGGGGGTCTTGGCTACACCTTC,CSVRRTGGLGYTF
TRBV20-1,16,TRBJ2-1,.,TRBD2,TGCAGTGCTAGAGTCATAGCGGGAGGGCCAGGTAATGAGCAGTTCTTC,CSARVIAGGPGNEQFF
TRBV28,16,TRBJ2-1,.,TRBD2,TGTGCCAGCACCAACGGACTAGCGGGGGTCGGCGATGAGCAGTTCTTC,CASTNGLAGVGDEQFF
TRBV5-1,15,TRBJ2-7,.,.,TGTGCCAGCAGCTTGGGGCCGGCCGGGGCCTACGAGCAGTACTTC,CASSLGPAGAYEQYF